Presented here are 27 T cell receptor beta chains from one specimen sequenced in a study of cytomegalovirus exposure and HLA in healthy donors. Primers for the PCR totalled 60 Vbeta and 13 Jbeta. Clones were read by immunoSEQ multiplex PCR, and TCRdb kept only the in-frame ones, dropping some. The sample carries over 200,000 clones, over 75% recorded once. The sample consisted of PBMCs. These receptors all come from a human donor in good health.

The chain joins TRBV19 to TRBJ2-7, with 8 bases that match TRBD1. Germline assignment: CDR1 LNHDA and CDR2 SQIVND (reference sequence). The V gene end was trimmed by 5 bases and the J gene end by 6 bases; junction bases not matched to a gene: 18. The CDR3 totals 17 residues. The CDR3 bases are TGTGCCAGTAGTGTCGCCGGGACAGGCGGTTTTTTGGGCGAGCAGTACTTC. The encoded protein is CASSVAGTGGFLGEQYF.

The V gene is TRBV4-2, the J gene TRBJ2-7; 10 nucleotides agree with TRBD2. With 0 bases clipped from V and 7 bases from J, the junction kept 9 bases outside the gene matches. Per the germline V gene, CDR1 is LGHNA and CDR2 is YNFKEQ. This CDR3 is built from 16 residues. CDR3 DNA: TGTGCCAGCAGCCAAGATAGGCTAGCGGGAGTAGGAGAGCAGTACTTC. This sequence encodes CASSQDRLAGVGEQYF.

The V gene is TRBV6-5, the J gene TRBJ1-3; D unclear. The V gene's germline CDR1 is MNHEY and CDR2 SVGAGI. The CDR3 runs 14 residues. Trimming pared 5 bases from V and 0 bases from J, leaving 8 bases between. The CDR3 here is CASSPDYSGNTIYF. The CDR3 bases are TGTGCCAGCAGTCCAGACTACTCTGGAAACACCATATATTTT.

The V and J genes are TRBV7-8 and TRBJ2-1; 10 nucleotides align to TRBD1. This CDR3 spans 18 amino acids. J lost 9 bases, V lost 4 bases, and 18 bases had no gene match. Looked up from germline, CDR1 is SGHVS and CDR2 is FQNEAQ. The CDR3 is CASSSNRDRGIIGGEQFF. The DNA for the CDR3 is TGTGCCAGCAGCTCTAACCGGGACAGGGGCATTATAGGGGGTGAGCAGTTCTTC.

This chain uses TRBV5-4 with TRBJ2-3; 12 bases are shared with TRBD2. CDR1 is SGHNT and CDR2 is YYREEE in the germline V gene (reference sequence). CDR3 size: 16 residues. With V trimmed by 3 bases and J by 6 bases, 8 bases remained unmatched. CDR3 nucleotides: TGTGCCAGCAGCTCCTCTAGCGGGAGGGCCACCGATACGCAGTATTTT. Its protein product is CASSSSSGRATDTQYF. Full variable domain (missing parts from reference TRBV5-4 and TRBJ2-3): ETGVTQSPTHLIKTRGQQVTLRCSSQSGHNTVSWYQQALGQGPQFIFQYYREEENGRGNFPPRFSGLQFPNYSSELNVNALELDDSALYLCASSSSSGRATDTQYFGPGTRLTVL.

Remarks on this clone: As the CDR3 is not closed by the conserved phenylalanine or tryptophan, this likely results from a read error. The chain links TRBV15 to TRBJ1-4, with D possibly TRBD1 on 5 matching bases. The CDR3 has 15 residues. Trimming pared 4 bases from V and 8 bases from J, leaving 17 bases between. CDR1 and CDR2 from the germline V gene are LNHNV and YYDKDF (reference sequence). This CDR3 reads CATSIEPGRLEKLFL. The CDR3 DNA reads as TGTGCCACCAGCATTGAACCGGGACGACTAGAAAAACTGTTTCTT.

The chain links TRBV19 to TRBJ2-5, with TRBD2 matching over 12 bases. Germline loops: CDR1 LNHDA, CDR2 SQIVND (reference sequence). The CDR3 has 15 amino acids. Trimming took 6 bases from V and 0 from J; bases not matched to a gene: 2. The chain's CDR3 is CASRRLAGDQETQYF. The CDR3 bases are TGTGCCAGTAGGAGACTAGCGGGAGACCAAGAGACCCAGTACTTC.

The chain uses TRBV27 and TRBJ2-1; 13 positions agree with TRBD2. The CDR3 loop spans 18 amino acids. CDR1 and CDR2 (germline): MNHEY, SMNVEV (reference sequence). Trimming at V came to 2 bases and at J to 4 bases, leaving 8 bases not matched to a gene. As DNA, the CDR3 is TGTGCCAGCAGTTTAAGGACTAGCGGGAGTGGGGAATACAATGAGCAGTTCTTC. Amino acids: CASSLRTSGSGEYNEQFF.

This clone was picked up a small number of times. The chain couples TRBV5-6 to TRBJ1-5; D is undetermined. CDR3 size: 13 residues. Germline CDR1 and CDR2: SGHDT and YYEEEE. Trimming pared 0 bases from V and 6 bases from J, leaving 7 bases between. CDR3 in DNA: TGTGCCAGCAGCTTGGCCGAGAGTCAGCCCCAGCATTTT. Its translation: CASSLAESQPQHF.

The CDR3: CASSVAPSLETQYF. For the CDR3, the DNA is TGTGCCAGCAGCGTAGCCCCGAGCTTAGAGACCCAGTACTTC. The chain links TRBV9 to TRBJ2-5; no definite D call. V was cut by 0 bases and J by 4 bases, with 10 bases left in between. There are 14 residues in the CDR3. Germline CDR1 SGDLS, CDR2 YYNGEE.

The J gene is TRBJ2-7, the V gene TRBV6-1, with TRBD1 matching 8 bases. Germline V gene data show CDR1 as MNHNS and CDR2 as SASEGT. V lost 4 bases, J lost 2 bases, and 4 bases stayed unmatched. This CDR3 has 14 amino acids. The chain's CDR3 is CASSGQGSTYEQYF. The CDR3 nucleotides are TGTGCCAGCAGTGGACAGGGGTCCACCTACGAGCAGTACTTC.

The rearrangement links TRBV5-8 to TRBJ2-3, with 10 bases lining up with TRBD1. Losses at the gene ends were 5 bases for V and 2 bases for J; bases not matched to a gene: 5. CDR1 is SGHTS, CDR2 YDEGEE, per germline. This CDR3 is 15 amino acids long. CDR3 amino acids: CASRTGTGDTDTQYF. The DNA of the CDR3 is TGTGCCAGCAGAACCGGGACAGGGGACACAGATACGCAGTATTTT. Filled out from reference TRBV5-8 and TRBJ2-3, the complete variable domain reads EAGVTQSPTHLIKTRGQQATLRCSPISGHTSVYWYQQALGLGLQFLLWYDEGEERNRGNFPPRFSGRQFPNYSSELNVNALELEDSALYLCASRTGTGDTDTQYFGPGTRLTVL.

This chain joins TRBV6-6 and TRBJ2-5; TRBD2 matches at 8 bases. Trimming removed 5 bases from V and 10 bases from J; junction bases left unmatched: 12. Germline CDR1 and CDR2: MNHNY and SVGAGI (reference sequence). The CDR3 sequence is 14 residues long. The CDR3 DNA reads TGTGCCAGCAGTCCCAGGACTAGCCCCAGGGACCAGTACTTC. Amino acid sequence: CASSPRTSPRDQYF.

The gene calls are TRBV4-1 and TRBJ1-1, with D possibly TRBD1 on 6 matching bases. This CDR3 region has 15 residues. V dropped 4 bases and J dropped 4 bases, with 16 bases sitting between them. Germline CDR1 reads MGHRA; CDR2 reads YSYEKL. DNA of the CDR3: TGCGCCAGCAGCCTCCCTGGGGGGGGCGGCACTGAAGCTTTCTTT. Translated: CASSLPGGGGTEAFF.

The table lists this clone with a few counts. CDR3 residues: CASSPLPGLRYEQYF. CDR3 coding DNA: TGTGCCAGTAGTCCCCTCCCGGGACTCCGCTACGAGCAGTACTTC. The chain combines TRBV19 with TRBJ2-7; weak D call: TRBD2 (6 bases). The CDR3 is made up of 15 amino acids. Germline lookup yields CDR1 LNHDA and CDR2 SQIVND (reference sequence). Trimming took off 5 bases at V and 3 bases at J, with 17 bases between the two ends. The complete variable domain, with remaining parts taken from reference TRBV19 and TRBJ2-7, reads DGGITQSPKYLFRKEGQNVTLSCEQNLNHDAMYWYRQDPGQGLRLIYYSQIVNDFQKGDIAEGYSVSREKKESFPLTVTSAQKNPTAFYLCASSPLPGLRYEQYFGPGTRLTVT.

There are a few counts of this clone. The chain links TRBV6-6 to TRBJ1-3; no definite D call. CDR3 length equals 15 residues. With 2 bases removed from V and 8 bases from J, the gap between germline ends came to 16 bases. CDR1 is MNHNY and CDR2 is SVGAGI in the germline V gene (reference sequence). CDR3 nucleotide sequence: TGTGCCAGCAGTTACCTGCCGTGGCGGATGGACACCATATATTTT. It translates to CASSYLPWRMDTIYF.

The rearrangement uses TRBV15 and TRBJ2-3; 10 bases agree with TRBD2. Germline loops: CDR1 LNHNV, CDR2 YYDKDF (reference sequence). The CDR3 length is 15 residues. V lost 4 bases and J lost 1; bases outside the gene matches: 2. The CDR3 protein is CATSKGLAGTDTQYF. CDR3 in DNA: TGTGCCACCAGCAAAGGACTAGCGGGCACAGATACGCAGTATTTT.

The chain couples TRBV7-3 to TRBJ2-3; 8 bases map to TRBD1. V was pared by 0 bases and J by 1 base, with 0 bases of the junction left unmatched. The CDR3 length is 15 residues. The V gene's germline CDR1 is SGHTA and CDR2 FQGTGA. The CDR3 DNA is TGTGCCAGCAGCTTAACGGGACAGGGCACAGATACGCAGTATTTT. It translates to CASSLTGQGTDTQYF.

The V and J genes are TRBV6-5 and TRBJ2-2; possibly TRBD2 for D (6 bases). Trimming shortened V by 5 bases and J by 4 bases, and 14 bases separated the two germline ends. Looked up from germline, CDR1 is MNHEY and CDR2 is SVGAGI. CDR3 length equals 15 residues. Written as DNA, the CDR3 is TGTGCCAGCAGTCTGGAGGGACCCCGCACCGGGGAGCTGTTTTTT. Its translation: CASSLEGPRTGELFF.

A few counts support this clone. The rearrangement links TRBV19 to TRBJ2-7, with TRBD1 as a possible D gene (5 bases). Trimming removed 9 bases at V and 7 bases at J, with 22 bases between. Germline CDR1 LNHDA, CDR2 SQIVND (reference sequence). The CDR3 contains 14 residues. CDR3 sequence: CARGITGPVCEQYF. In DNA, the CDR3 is TGTGCCAGGGGGATCACAGGACCTGTCTGTGAGCAGTACTTC.

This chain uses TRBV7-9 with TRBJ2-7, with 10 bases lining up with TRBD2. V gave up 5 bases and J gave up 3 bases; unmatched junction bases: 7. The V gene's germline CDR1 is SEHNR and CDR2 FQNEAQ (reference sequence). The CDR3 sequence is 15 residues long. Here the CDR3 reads CASSNISGRFYEQYF. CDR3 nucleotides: TGTGCCAGCAGCAACATTAGCGGGAGGTTCTACGAGCAGTACTTC. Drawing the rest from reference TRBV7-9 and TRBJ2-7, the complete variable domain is DTGVSQNPRHKITKRGQNVTFRCDPISEHNRLYWYRQTLGQGPEFLTYFQNEAQLEKSRLLSDRFSAERPKGSFSTLEIQRTEQGDSAMYLCASSNISGRFYEQYFGPGTRLTVT.

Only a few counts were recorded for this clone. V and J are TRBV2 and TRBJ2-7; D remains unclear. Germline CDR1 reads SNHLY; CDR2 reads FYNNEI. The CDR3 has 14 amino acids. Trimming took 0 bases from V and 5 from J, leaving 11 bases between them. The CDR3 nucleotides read TGTGCCAGCAGTGAAGCGCGAGGATCCAACGAGCAGTACTTC. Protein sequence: CASSEARGSNEQYF.

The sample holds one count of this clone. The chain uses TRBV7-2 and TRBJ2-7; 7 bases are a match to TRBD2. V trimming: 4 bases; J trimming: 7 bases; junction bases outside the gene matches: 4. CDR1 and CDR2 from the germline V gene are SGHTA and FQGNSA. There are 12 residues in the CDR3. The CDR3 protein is CASSSSGTEQYF. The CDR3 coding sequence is TGTGCCAGCAGCTCGAGCGGGACGGAGCAGTACTTC.

The CDR3 here is CASSRTGPTYNEQFF. CDR3 in DNA: TGCGCCAGCAGCCGAACAGGGCCGACCTACAATGAGCAGTTCTTC. This chain uses TRBV4-1 with TRBJ2-1; perhaps TRBD1 as D (6 bases). V lost 4 bases and J lost 2, with 12 bases in between. The CDR3 spans 15 residues. The germline V gene has CDR1 MGHRA and CDR2 YSYEKL.

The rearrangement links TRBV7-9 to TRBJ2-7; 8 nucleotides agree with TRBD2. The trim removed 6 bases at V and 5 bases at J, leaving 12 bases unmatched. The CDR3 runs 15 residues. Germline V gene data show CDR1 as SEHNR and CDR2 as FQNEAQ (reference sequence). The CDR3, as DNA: TGTGCCAGCAGTTTCGGCGGGGGGCCCCAAGACGAGCAGTACTTC. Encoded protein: CASSFGGGPQDEQYF.

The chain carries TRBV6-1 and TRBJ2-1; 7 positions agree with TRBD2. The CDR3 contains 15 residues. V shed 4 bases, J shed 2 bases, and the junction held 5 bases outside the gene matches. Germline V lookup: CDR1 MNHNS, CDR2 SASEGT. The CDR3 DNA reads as TGTGCCAGCAGTGCTTCCGGGACTACCTACAATGAGCAGTTCTTC. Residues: CASSASGTTYNEQFF.

The CDR3: CASSFPGGGETQYF. Written as DNA, the CDR3 is TGTGCCAGCAGTTTTCCAGGGGGCGGTGAGACCCAGTACTTC. This rearrangement joins TRBV28 to TRBJ2-5, with TRBD1 matching over 8 bases. The CDR3 consists of 14 residues. With V trimmed by 3 bases and J by 5 bases, 5 bases remained unmatched. The germline gives CDR1 MDHEN, CDR2 SYDVKM. Based on the CDR3 plus reference TRBV28 and TRBJ2-5, the full variable domain is DVKVTQSSRYLVKRTGEKVFLECVQDMDHENMFWYRQDPGLGLRLIYFSYDVKMKEKGDIPEGYSVSREKKERFSLILESASTNQTSMYLCASSFPGGGETQYFGPGTRLLVL.